These 7 T cell receptor beta chains share one sample of origin, sequenced in a study of T cell responses to AZD1222 COVID-19 vaccine. Method: immunoSEQ multiplex PCR; TCRdb's copy keeps in-frame clones and lacks some. The profile shows around 150,000 clones, approximately 94% of them singletons. Sequencing used peripheral blood, obtained on day 0 of AZD1222 vaccination. The receptors come from an adult in good health.

In this sample, this clone turned up once. V usage is TRBV7-6 and J usage is TRBJ2-5; D unresolved. CDR3 length: 15 amino acids. Germline V lookup: CDR1 SGHVS, CDR2 FNYEAQ. Trimming left V 1 base short and J 1 base short, with 10 bases between. The CDR3 spells CASSLVYGFQETQYF. CDR3 coding DNA: TGTGCCAGCAGCTTAGTTTATGGGTTCCAAGAGACCCAGTACTTC.

V and J are TRBV9 and TRBJ2-1, with no clear D. Between the trimmed V and J ends, which lost 1 base and 6 bases, there was a span of 8 bases. CDR1 and CDR2 (germline): SGDLS, YYNGEE. This CDR3 is built from 13 residues. The CDR3 nucleotides read TGTGCCAGCAGCGTACACGGCCTCAATGAGCAGTTCTTC. It is translated as CASSVHGLNEQFF.

J is TRBJ1-1 and V is TRBV12-3 or TRBV12-4; D is unclear. This CDR3 spans 13 amino acids. V lost 5 bases, J lost 8 bases, and 15 bases lay in between. The CDR3 region is CASSALSVREAFF. CDR3 nucleotides: TGTGCCAGCAGTGCCCTTTCGGTTAGGGAAGCTTTCTTT.

This chain links TRBV27 with TRBJ1-1; D unclear. Germline V gene data show CDR1 as MNHEY and CDR2 as SMNVEV (reference sequence). Trimming pared 2 bases from V and 2 bases from J, leaving 9 bases between. The CDR3 contains 14 residues. CDR3 amino acids: CASSLTTLNTEAFF. As DNA, the CDR3 is TGTGCCAGCAGTTTAACCACACTAAACACTGAAGCTTTCTTT.

Of note for this clone: Mismatch with germline at one junction end may stem from a read error. The CDR3 is CASNIVGQGNTEAFF. The CDR3 nucleotides are TGTGCCAGTAATATAGTTGGACAGGGGAACACTGAAGCTTTCTTT. The gene calls are TRBV19 and TRBJ1-1, with 8 bases identical to TRBD1. The CDR3 has 15 amino acids. In germline, CDR1 is LNHDA, CDR2 SQIVND (reference sequence).

V is TRBV11-2 and J is TRBJ1-1; D might be TRBD1 (5 bases). This CDR3 is built from 14 residues. Germline lookup yields CDR1 SGHAT and CDR2 FQNNGV. Trimming took 5 bases from V and 6 from J, leaving 16 bases between them. CDR3 loop: CASSVRDGRAEAFF. CDR3 sequence (DNA): TGTGCCAGCAGCGTCAGGGATGGACGCGCTGAAGCTTTCTTT.

The chain employs TRBV5-6 and TRBJ1-5; D is possibly TRBD1 (6 bases). The CDR3 loop spans 13 amino acids. The V end lost 0 bases, the J end lost 8 bases, and 9 bases lay between the germline ends. Germline V gene lookup returns CDR1 SGHDT and CDR2 YYEEEE. The CDR3 DNA follows: TGTGCCAGCAGCTTGGGGGGGCGCGAGCCCCAGCATTTT. It codes for CASSLGGREPQHF.